The TCR gamma chain described here comes from a study of γδ T cells in repeated Plasmodium falciparum infection. Across the study: Age- and gender-matched Australian children served as comparison for malaria-exposed Malian children. Over roughly 640 days, donors received four mosquito-bite P. falciparum NF54 infections. Samples were taken at baseline, before some infections, and 21 days after each.

Gammadelta T cells were flow-sorted from PBMC into Vgamma9/Vdelta2+ and Vdelta2-negative populations for bulk analysis. Comment on this clone: For this DNA, TCRdb reports the protein of a much larger clone, which diverges at residue 14, most likely from a read error; the protein presented here is translated directly from the DNA.

TCRdb re-analyzed the multiplex PCR reads via CATT. The sample lists some 13,000 gamma-chain clones; around 1.5% were seen once. This CDR3 has 16 residues. CDR1 is GITISATS and CDR2 is ISYDGTV in the germline V gene (reference sequence). This receptor was identified in a pool of human donors (malaria-infected and uninfected, not separated). The V gene is given as TRGV9, and no J gene call is available. The sample taken for sequencing was gamma-delta T cells from blood. CDR3 in amino acids: CALWEGILPEHYKILF. CDR3 coding DNA: TGTGCCTTGTGGGAGGGTATCCTCCCCGAACATTATAAGATACTCTTT.